This T cell receptor (beta chain) was obtained from a study of shared clonotypes between healthy human individuals. Study at large: A donor's plate count was three for CD4 naive and three for CD4 memory; CD8 naive had two and CD8 memory one. Broader study findings: Naive CD4 clonotype sharing across a few donors was approximately 5%. Clonotype sharing across donors was expected to vary with sequencing depth.

With respect to this clone: Its specificity is not known.

Researchers partitioned CD4+ cells into CD45RA+ naive and CD45RA-negative memory subsets. Sequencing was performed with immunoSEQ multiplex PCR; in TCRdb, only in-frame clones are kept and a portion is missing. Of about a million clones in the sample, 70% to 80% were seen once. V was cut by 1 base and J by 6 bases, with 12 bases left in between. The length of the CDR3 is 14 residues. Germline V CDR1 and CDR2: LNHNV, YYDKDF (reference sequence). The clonotype comes from a man between 18 and 29 years old in good health. The chain couples TRBV15 to TRBJ1-1; D is ambiguous. Sample: memory CD4+ T cells sorted from blood. Subset in this sample: CD45RA-negative fraction. CDR3 sequence (DNA): TGTGCCACCAGCAGAGTGGGTGGTGGCGCTGAAGCTTTCTTT. Translation: CATSRVGGGAEAFF.